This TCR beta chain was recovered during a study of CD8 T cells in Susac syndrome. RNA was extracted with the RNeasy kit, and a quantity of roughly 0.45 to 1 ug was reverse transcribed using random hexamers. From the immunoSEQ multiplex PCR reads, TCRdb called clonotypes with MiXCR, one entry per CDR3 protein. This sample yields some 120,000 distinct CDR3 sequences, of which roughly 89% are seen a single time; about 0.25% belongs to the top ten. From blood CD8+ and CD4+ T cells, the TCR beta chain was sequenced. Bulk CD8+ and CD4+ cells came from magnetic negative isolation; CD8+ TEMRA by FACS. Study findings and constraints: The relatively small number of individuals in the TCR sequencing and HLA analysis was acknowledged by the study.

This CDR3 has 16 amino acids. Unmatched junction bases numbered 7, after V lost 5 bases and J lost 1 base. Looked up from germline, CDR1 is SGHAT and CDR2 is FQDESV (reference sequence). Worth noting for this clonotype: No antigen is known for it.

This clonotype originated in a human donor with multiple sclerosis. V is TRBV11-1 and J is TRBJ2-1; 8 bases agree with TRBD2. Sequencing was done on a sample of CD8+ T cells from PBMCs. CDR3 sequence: CASSVPRGESYNEQFF. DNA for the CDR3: TGTGCCAGCAGCGTACCGCGGGGGGAGTCCTACAATGAGCAGTTCTTC.